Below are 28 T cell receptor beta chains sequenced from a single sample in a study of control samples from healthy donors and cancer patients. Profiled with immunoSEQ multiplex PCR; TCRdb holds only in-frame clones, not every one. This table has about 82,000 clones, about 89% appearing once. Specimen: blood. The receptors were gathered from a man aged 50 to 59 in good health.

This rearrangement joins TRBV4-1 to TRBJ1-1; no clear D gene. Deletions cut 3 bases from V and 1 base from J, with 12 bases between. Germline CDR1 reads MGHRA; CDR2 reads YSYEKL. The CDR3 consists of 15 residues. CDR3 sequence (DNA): TGCGCCAGCAGCCAGGTTGTTTCGGCGAACACTGAAGCTTTCTTT. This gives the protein CASSQVVSANTEAFF.

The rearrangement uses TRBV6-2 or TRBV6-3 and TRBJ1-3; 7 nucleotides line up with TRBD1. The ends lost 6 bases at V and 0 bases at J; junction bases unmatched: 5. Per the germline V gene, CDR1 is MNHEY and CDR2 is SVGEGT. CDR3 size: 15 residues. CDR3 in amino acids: CASSRDSFSGNTIYF. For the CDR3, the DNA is TGTGCCAGCAGCCGGGACAGTTTCTCTGGAAACACCATATATTTT.

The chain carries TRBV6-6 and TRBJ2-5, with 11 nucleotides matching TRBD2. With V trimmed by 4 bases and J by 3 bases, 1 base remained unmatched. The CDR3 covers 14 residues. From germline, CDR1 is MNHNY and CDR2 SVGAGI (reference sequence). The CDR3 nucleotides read TGTGCCAGCAGTTTGGGACTAGCGGAAGAGACCCAGTACTTC. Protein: CASSLGLAEETQYF.

CDR3 sequence reads: CAWRGAGGSDTQYF. The CDR3 nucleotides read TGTGCCTGGAGGGGAGCGGGGGGGTCGGATACGCAGTATTTT. The chain joins TRBV30 to TRBJ2-3; 10 bases line up with TRBD2. Germline-derived CDR1 and CDR2 are GTSNPN and SVGIG (reference sequence). The CDR3 covers 14 residues. V gave up 3 bases and J gave up 6 bases; unmatched junction bases: 6.

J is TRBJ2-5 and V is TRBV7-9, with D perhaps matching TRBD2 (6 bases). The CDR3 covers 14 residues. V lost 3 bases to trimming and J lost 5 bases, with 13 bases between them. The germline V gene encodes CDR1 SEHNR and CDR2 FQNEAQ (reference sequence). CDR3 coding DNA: TGTGCCAGCAGCTTCTCGACCAGCGGGGAGACCCAGTACTTC. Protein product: CASSFSTSGETQYF.

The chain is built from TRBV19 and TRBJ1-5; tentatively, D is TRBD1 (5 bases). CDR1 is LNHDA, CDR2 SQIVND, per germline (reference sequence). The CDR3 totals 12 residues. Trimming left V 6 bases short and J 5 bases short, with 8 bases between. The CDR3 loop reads CASRDTYQPQHF. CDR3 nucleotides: TGTGCCAGTAGGGACACATATCAGCCCCAGCATTTT.

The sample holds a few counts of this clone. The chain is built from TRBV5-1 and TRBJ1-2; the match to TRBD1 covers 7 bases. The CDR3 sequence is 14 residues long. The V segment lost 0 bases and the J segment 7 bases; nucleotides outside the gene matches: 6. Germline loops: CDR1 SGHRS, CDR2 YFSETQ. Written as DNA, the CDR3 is TGCGCCAGCAGCTTGGACAGGGGAACTGGTGGCTACACCTTC. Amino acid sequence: CASSLDRGTGGYTF.

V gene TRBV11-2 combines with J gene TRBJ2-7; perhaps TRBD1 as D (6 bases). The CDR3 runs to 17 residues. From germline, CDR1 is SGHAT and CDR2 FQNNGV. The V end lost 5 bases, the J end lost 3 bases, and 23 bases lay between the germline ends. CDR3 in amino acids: CASSPPLGDMGFYEQYF. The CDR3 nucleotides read TGTGCCAGCAGCCCCCCCTTGGGGGACATGGGATTCTACGAGCAGTACTTC.

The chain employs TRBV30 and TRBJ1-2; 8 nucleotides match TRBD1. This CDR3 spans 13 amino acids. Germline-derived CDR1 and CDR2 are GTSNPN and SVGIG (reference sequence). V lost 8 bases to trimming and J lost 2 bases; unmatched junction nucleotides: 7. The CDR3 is CASRQGMNYGYTF. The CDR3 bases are TGTGCCAGTCGACAGGGGATGAACTATGGCTACACCTTC.

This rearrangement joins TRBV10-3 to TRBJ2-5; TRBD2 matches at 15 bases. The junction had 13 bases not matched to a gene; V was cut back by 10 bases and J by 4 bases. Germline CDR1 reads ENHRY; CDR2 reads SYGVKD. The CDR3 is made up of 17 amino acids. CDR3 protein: CATDRDGTSGGSETQYF. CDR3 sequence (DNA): TGTGCCACGGACAGGGACGGGACTAGCGGGGGGTCAGAGACCCAGTACTTC.

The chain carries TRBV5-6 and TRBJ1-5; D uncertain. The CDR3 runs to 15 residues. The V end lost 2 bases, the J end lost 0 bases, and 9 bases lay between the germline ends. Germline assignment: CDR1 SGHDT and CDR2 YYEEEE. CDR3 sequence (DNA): TGTGCCAGCAGCTTAGGGCAGAATAGCAATCAGCCCCAGCATTTT. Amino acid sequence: CASSLGQNSNQPQHF.

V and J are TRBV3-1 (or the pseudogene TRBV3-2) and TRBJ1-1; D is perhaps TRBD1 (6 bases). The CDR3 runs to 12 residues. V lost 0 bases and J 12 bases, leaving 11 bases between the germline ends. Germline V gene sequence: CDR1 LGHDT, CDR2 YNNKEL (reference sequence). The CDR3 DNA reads TGTGCCAGCAGCCAAGATGACAGGAAAACTTTCTTT. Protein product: CASSQDDRKTFF.

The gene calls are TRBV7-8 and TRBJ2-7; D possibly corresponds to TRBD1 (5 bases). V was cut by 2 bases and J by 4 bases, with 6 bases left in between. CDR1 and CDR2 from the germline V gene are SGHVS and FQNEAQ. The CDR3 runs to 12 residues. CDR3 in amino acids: CASSLQGYEQYF. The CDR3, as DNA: TGTGCCAGCAGCTTACAGGGTTACGAGCAGTACTTC.

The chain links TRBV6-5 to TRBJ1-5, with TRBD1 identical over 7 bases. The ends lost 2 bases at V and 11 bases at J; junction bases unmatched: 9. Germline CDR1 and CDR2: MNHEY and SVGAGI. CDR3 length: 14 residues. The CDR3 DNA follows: TGTGCCAGCAGTTACGGACAGGACGGCGAAGCCCAGCATTTT. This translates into CASSYGQDGEAQHF.

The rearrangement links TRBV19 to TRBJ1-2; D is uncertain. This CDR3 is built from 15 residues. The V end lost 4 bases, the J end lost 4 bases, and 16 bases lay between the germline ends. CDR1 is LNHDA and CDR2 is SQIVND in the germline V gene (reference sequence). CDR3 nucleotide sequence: TGTGCCAGTAGTACTTTTCCACCGGATGCCTATGGCTACACCTTC. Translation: CASSTFPPDAYGYTF.

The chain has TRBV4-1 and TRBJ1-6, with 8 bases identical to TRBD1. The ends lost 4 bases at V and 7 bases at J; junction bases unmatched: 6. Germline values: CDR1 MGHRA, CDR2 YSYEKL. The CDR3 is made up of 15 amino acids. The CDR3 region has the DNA TGCGCCAGCAGCCCGGGGACAGGTGGGAATTCACCCCTCCACTTT. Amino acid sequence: CASSPGTGGNSPLHF.

DNA of the CDR3: TGTGCCAGCAGCCAGGACACGCATCAGCCCCAGCATTTT. Its protein is CASSQDTHQPQHF. This chain links TRBV11-1 with TRBJ1-5; perhaps TRBD1 as D (5 bases). CDR1 SGHAT and CDR2 FQDESV come from the germline V gene (reference sequence). The CDR3 length is 13 residues. V was pared by 5 bases and J by 5 bases, with 10 bases between.

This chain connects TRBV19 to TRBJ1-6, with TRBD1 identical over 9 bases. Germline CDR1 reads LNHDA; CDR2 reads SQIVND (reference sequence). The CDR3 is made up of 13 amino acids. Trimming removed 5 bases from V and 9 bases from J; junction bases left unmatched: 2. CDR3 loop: CASSPGQGSPLHF. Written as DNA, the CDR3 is TGTGCCAGTAGTCCGGGACAGGGTTCACCCCTCCACTTT.

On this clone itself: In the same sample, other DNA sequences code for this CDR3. CDR3: CASSEGGGDQPQHF. The CDR3 nucleotides read TGTGCCAGCAGTGAAGGGGGAGGGGATCAGCCCCAGCATTTT. V and J are TRBV6-1 and TRBJ1-5; tentative D call: TRBD1 (5 bases). The germline gives CDR1 MNHNS, CDR2 SASEGT. The CDR3 length is 14 residues. Trimming stripped 1 base from V and 5 bases from J, with 9 bases between.

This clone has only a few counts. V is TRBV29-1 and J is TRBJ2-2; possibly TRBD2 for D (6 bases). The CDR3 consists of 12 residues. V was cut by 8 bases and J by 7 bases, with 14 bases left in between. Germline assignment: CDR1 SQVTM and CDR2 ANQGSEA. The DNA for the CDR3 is TGCAGCTCGGGGGTGGTGGTCGGGGAGCTGTTTTTT. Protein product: CSSGVVVGELFF.

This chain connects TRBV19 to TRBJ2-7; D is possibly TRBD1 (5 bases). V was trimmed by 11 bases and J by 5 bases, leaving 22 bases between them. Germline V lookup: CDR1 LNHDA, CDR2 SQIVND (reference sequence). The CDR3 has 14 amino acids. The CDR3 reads CACGTGHRSNEQYF. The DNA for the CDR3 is TGTGCCTGCGGAACCGGACACAGATCTAACGAGCAGTACTTC.

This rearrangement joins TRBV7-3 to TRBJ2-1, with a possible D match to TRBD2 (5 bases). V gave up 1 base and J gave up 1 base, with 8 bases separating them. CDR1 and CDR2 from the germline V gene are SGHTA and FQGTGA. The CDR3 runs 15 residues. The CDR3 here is CASSLMPGSYNEQFF. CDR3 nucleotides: TGTGCCAGCAGCTTAATGCCGGGATCCTACAATGAGCAGTTCTTC.

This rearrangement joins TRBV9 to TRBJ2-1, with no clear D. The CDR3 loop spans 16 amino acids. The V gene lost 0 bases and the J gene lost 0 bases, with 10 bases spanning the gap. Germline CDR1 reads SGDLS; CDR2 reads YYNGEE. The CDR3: CASSVGTVSSYNEQFF. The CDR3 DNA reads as TGTGCCAGCAGCGTAGGCACAGTAAGCTCCTACAATGAGCAGTTCTTC.

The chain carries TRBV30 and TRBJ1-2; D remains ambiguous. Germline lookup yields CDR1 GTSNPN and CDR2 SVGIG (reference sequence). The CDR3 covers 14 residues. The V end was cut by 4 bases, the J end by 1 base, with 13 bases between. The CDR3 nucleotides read TGTGCCTGGATTGGGCGTGCCATTAACTATGGCTACACCTTC. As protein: CAWIGRAINYGYTF.

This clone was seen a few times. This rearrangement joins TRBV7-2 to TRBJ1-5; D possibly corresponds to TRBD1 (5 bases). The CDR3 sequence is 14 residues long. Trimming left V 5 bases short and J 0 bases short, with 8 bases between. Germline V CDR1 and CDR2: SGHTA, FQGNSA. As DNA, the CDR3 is TGTGCCAGCAGCCCACAGGTTAGCAATCAGCCCCAGCATTTT. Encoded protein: CASSPQVSNQPQHF.

The CDR3 DNA follows: TGTGCCAGCAGCCAAGATCTGGGTCTCCCCTCCTACGAGCAGTACTTC. This encodes CASSQDLGLPSYEQYF. The rearrangement joins TRBV3-1 (or the pseudogene TRBV3-2) to TRBJ2-7; D unclear. Germline V CDR1 and CDR2: LGHDT, YNNKEL (reference sequence). There are 16 residues in the CDR3. V lost 0 bases to trimming and J lost 0 bases, with 12 bases between them.

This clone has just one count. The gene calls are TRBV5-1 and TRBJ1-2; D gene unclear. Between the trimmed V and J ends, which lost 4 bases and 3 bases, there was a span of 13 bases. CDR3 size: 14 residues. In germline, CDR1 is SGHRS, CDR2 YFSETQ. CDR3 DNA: TGCGCCAGCAGCACCGCGACACCGCACTATGGCTACACCTTC. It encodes CASSTATPHYGYTF. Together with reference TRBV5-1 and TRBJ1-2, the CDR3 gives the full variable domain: KAGVTQTPRYLIKTRGQQVTLSCSPISGHRSVSWYQQTPGQGLQFLFEYFSETQRNKGNFPGRFSGRQFSNSRSEMNVSTLELGDSALYLCASSTATPHYGYTFGSGTRLTVV.

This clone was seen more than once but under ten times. The CDR3 DNA sequence: TGTGCCACCCGGACAGTCAGCTCCTACAATGAGCAGTTCTTC. The encoded protein is CATRTVSSYNEQFF. The chain carries TRBV10-3 and TRBJ2-1, with D possibly being TRBD1 (6 bases). The CDR3 sequence is 14 residues long. Trimming left V 10 bases short and J 0 bases short, with 13 bases between. Germline V gives CDR1 ENHRY, CDR2 SYGVKD.